This T cell receptor beta chain appears in the sequencing data of a study of T-cell memory formation after mild COVID-19. TCRdb called the 5' RACE reads again in MiXCR, with one record for every CDR3 protein. The sample contains 400,000 to 500,000 distinct CDR3 sequences, 24% of which appear only once. Broader study findings: A balance of CD4 and CD8 characterized clones contracting day 15 to 85, whereas later expanders leaned CD4+. Pre-infection memory showed some responding clones, and this suggested that cross-reactive memory joined.

Germline loops: CDR1 SGHRS, CDR2 YFSETQ. J lost 2 bases, V lost 6 bases, and 5 bases had no gene match. CDR3 size: 15 residues. Notes on this clonotype: The antigen remains unidentified.

The sample was PBMCs or a T cell subset sorted from them (not recorded which). The rearrangement links TRBV5-1 to TRBJ2-7, with 13 bases identical to TRBD2. This clonotype was sampled from an adult woman who had mild COVID-19 (a few samples of this study predate the infection). Cell type and time point are not known. The CDR3 DNA is TGCGCCAGCAAGGGACTAGCGGGGACCCCCTACGAGCAGTACTTC. Protein sequence: CASKGLAGTPYEQYF.